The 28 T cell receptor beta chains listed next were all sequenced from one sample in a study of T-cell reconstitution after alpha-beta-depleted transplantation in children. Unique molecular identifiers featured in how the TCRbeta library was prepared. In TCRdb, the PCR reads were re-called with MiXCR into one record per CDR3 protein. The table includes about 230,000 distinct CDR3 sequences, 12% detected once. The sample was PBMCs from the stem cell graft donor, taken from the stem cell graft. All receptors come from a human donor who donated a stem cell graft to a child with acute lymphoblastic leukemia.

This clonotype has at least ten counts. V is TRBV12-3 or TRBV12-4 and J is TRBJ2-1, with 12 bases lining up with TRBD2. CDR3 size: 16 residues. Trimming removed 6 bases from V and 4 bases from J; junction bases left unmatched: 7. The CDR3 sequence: CASSRRTSGVYNEQFF. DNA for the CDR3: TGTGCCAGCAGCCGAAGGACTAGCGGGGTTTACAATGAGCAGTTCTTC.

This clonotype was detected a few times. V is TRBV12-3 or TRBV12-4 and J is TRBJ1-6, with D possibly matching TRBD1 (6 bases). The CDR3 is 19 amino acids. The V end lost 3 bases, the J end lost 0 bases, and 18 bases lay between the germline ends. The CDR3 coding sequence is TGTGCCAGCAGTTTCGGGCGACAGACAGGAAGCTCCTATAATTCACCCCTCCACTTT. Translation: CASSFGRQTGSSYNSPLHF.

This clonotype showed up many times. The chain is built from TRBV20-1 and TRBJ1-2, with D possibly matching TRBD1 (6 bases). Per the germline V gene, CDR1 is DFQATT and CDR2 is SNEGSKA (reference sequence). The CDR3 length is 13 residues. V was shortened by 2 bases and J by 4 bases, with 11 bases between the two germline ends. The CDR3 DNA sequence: TGCAGTGCTAGAAGGGGGAGCGGCTATGGCTACACCTTC. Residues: CSARRGSGYGYTF.

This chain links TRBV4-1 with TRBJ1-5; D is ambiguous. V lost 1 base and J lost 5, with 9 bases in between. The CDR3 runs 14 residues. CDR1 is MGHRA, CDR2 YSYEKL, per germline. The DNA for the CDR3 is TGCGCCAGCAGCCAAGTGGGATCAGATCAGCCCCAGCATTTT. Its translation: CASSQVGSDQPQHF.

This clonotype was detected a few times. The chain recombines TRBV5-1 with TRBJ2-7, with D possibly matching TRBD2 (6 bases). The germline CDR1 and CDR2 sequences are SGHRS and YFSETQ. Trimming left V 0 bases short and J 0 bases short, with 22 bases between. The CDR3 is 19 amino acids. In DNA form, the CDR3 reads TGCGCCAGCAGCTTGGATTTTGGGGGAGGAAGGTCAAACTCCTACGAGCAGTACTTC. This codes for CASSLDFGGGRSNSYEQYF.

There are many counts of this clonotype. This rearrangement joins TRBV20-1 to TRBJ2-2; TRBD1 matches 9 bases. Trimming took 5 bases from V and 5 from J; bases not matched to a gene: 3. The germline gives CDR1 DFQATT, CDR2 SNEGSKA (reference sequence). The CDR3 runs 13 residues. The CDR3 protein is CSADRGNTGELFF. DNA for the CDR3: TGCAGTGCTGACAGGGGGAATACCGGGGAGCTGTTTTTT.

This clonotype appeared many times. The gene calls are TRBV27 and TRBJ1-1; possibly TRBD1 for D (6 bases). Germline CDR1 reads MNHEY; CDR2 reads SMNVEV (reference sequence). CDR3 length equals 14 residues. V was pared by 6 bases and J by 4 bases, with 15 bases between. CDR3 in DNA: TGTGCCAGCAGCCCCGGGGGGGCGAGCACTGAAGCTTTCTTT. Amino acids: CASSPGGASTEAFF.

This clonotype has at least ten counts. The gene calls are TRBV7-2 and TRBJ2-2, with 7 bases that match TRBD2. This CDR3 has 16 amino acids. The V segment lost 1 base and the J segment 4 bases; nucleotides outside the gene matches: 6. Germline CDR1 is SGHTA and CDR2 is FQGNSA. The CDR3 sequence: CASSLVPGRPTGELFF. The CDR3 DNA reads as TGTGCCAGCAGCTTAGTCCCCGGGAGGCCCACCGGGGAGCTGTTTTTT.

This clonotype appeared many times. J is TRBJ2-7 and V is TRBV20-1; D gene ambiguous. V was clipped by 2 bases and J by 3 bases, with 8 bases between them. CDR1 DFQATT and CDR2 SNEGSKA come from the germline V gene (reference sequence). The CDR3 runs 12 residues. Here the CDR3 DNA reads TGCAGTGCTAGACCGCACAGCTACGAGCAGTACTTC. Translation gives CSARPHSYEQYF.

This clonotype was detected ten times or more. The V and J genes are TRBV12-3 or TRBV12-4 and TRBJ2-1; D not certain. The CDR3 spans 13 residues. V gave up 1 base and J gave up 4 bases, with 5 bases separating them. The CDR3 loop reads CASSLEIYNEQFF. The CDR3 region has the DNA TGTGCCAGCAGTTTAGAGATATACAATGAGCAGTTCTTC.

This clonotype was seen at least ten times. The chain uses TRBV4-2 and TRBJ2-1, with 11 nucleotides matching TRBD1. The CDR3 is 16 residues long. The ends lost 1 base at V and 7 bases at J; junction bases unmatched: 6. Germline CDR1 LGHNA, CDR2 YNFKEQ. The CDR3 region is CASSQVWDRGSNEQFF. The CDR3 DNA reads TGTGCCAGCAGCCAAGTTTGGGACAGGGGGAGTAATGAGCAGTTCTTC.

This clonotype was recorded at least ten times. This CDR3 is CASGGRSSSYNEQFF. CDR3 coding DNA: TGTGCCTCTGGTGGTCGGTCGAGCTCCTACAATGAGCAGTTCTTC. The chain has TRBV30 and TRBJ2-1; D is uncertain. Germline V gene lookup returns CDR1 GTSNPN and CDR2 SVGIG (reference sequence). Trimming removed 7 bases from V and 0 bases from J, with 16 bases in between. This CDR3 is 15 amino acids long. The full variable domain, with the rest looked up from reference TRBV30 and TRBJ2-1, is SQTIHQWPATLVQPVGSPLSLECTVEGTSNPNLYWYRQAAGRGLQLLFYSVGIGQISSEVPQNLSASRPQDRQFILSSKKLLLSDSGFYLCASGGRSSSYNEQFFGPGTRLTVL.

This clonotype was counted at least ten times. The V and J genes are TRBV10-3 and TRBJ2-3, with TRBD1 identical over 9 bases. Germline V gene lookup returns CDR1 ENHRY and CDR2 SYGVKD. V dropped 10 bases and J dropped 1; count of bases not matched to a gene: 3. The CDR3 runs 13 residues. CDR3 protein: CATGQGGTDTQYF. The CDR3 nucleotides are TGTGCCACGGGACAGGGCGGCACAGATACGCAGTATTTT.

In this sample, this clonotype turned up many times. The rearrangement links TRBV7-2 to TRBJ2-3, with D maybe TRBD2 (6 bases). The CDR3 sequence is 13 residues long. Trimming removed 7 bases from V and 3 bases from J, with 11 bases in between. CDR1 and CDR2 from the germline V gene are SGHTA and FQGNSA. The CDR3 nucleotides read TGTGCCAGCACCACCGGAGGGACAGATACGCAGTATTTT. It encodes CASTTGGTDTQYF.

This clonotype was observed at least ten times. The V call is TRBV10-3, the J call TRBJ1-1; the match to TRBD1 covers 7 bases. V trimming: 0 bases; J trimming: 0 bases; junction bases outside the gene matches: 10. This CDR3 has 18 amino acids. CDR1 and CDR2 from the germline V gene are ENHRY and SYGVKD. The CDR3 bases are TGTGCCATCAGTGAGTCAAAGGGGGCTACCCCACTGAACACTGAAGCTTTCTTT. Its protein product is CAISESKGATPLNTEAFF.

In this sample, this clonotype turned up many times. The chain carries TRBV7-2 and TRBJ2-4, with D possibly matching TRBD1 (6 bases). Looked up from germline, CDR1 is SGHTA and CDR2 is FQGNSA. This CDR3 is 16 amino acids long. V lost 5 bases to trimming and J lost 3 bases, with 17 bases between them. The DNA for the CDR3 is TGTGCCAGCAGCCCCGCCCCAGGGGTGGGCAAAAACATTCAGTACTTC. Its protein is CASSPAPGVGKNIQYF.

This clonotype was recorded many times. The CDR3 loop is CASGHTGELFF. The DNA of the CDR3 is TGTGCCAGCGGGCACACCGGGGAGCTGTTTTTT. The J gene is TRBJ2-2, the V gene TRBV2, with D unresolved. Trimming pared 8 bases from V and 3 bases from J, leaving 4 bases between. The CDR3 has 11 amino acids. CDR1 SNHLY and CDR2 FYNNEI come from the germline V gene.

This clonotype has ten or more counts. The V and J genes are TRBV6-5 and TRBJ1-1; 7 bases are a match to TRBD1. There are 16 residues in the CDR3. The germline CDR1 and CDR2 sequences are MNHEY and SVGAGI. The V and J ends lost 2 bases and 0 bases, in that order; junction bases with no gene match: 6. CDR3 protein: CASSYPWTGVNTEAFF. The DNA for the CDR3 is TGTGCCAGCAGTTACCCCTGGACAGGCGTGAACACTGAAGCTTTCTTT.

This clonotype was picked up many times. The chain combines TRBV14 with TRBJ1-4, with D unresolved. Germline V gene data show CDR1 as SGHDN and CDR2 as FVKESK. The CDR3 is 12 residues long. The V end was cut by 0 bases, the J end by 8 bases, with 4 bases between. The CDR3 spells CASSQEREKLFF. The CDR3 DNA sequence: TGTGCCAGCAGCCAAGAGAGGGAAAAACTGTTTTTT.

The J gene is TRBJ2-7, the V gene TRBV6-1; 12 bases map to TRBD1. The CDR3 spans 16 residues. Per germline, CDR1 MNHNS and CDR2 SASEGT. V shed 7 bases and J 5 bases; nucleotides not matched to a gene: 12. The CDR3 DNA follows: TGTGCCAGCATCCCCCGGAGGGGACAGGGGGCTCACGAGCAGTACTTC. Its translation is CASIPRRGQGAHEQYF.

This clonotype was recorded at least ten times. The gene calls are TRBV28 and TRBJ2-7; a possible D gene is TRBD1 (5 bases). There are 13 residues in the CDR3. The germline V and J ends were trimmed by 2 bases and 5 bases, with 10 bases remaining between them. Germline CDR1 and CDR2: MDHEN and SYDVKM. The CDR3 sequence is CASSLDPGNEQYF. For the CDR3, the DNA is TGTGCCAGCAGTTTAGACCCAGGGAACGAGCAGTACTTC.

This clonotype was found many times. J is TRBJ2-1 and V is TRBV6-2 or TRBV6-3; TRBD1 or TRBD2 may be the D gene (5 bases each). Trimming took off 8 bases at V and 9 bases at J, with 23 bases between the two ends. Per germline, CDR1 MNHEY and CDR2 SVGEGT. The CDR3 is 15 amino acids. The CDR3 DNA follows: TGTGCCAGCGGTGTAGAGGGGAGAGGAGGTTTTGAGCAGTTCTTC. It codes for CASGVEGRGGFEQFF.

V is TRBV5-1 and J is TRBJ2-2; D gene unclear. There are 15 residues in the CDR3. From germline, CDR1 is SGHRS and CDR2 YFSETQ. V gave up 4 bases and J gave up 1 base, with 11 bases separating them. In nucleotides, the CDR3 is TGCGCCAGCAGCACGTGGACGGTGAACACCGGGGAGCTGTTTTTT. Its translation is CASSTWTVNTGELFF. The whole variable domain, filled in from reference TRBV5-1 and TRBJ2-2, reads KAGVTQTPRYLIKTRGQQVTLSCSPISGHRSVSWYQQTPGQGLQFLFEYFSETQRNKGNFPGRFSGRQFSNSRSEMNVSTLELGDSALYLCASSTWTVNTGELFFGEGSRLTVL.

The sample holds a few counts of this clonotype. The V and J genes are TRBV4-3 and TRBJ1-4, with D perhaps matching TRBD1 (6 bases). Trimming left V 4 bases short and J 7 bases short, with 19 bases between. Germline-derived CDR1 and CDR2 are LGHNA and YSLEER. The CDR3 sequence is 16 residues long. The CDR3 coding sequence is TGCGCCAGCAGCCTGTCCCCTGTAGGGGGACGTGAAAAACTGTTTTTT. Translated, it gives CASSLSPVGGREKLFF.

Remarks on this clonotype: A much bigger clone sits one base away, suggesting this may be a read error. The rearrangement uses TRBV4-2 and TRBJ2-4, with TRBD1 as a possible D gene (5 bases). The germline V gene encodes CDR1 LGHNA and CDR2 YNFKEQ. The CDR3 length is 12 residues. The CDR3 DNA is TGTGCCAGCACCCAAGACAGTAACATTCAGTACTTC. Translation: CASTQDSNIQYF.

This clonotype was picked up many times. Here the CDR3 DNA reads TGTGCCAGCAGCTTCGTGGACGAGACCCAGTACTTC. Translated, it gives CASSFVDETQYF. The chain links TRBV7-9 to TRBJ2-5; unclear D gene. The CDR3 covers 12 residues. The germline CDR1 and CDR2 sequences are SEHNR and FQNEAQ (reference sequence). Trimming took 3 bases from V and 5 from J, leaving 7 bases between them.

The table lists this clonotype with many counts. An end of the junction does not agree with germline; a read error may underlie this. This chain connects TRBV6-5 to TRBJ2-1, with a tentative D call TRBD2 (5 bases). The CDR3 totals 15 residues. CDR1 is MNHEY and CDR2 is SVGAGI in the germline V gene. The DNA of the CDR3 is TGTGCCAGCCGTTACACCGGAGGAGGATGGGATGAGCAGTTCTTC. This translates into CASRYTGGGWDEQFF.

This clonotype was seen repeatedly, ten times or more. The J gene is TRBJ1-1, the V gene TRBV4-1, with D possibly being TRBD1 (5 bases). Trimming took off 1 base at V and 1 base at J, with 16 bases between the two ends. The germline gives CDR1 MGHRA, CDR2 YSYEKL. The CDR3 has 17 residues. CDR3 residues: CASSQVGLKGRNTEAFF. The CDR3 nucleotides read TGCGCCAGCAGCCAAGTAGGATTGAAGGGGCGGAACACTGAAGCTTTCTTT.